These T cell receptor beta chains were read from a single sample in a study of vaccination and CD4 T cells after COVID-19. TCRdb redid the calling of the PCR reads with MiXCR, one entry per CDR3 protein. The table shows 20,000 or so distinct CDR3 sequences, with about half occurring only once. For these TCRs, the target antigens are not known. The sample taken for sequencing was CD4+ T cells from blood, cultured in vitro. These receptors were obtained from a human donor who had recovered from COVID-19. CDR3s include the opening cysteine and the closing phenylalanine or tryptophan. The D gene is left open where the match is weak. Rows give clone size only sometimes, using once, few, many, or a class for an expanded clone.

j_call cdr3_length v_call clone_size d_call cdr3_nt cdr3_aa
TRBJ2-5 19 TRBV2 . . TGTGCCAGCAGTGAACCCCCCCGGTTCCAAAGTGGGCGCTCGGAGACCCAGTACTTC CASSEPPRFQSGRSETQYF
TRBJ2-7 12 TRBV2 few . TGTGCCAGCAGTTTAGGGATCCACGAGCAGTACTTC CASSLGIHEQYF
TRBJ1-6 15 TRBV4-1 . . TGCGCCAGCAGCCAAGGATTTCTCTATAATTCACCCCTCCACTTT CASSQGFLYNSPLHF
TRBJ1-3 16 TRBV7-2 . . TGTGCCAGCAGCCTAGAACCTAGCCACTCTGGAAACACCATATATTTT CASSLEPSHSGNTIYF
TRBJ2-7 16 TRBV5-1 . TRBD1 TGCGCCAGCAGCTTGGGGTTGGGACAGGGTAGACTCGAGCAGTACTTC CASSLGLGQGRLEQYF
TRBJ1-1 14 TRBV6-1 . . TGTGCCAGCAGCCCGCCGGGGGCAGGCACTGAAGCTTTCTTT CASSPPGAGTEAFF
TRBJ1-2 14 TRBV20-1 few TRBD1 TGCAGTGCTAGAGCCCGGGGACAGGGAGGGGGCTACACCTTC CSARARGQGGGYTF
TRBJ2-5 14 TRBV20-1 once . TGCAGTGCTAGATCAGCCCCAGGGATCGAGACCCAGTACTTC CSARSAPGIETQYF
TRBJ1-5 14 TRBV6-2/TRBV6-3 few TRBD1 TGTGCCAGCGCGGTAACAGGGGGTTATCAGCCCCAGCATTTT CASAVTGGYQPQHF
TRBJ1-6 16 TRBV7-6 . . TGTGCCAGCAGCTTAGAATCCGGACAGTCAAATTCACCCCTCCACTTT CASSLESGQSNSPLHF
TRBJ2-1 15 TRBV20-1 . TRBD2 TGCAGTGCTAGAGCCCTAGCGGGAGTGTCCCTTGGGCAGTTCTTC CSARALAGVSLGQFF
TRBJ1-2 14 TRBV28 . . TGTGCCAGCAGTTTGGACAGCCTTAACTATGGCTACACCTTC CASSLDSLNYGYTF
TRBJ2-7 11 TRBV12-3/TRBV12-4 few TRBD2 TGTGCCAGCAGCCTGGGGGGGGAGCAGTACTTC CASSLGGEQYF
TRBJ1-2 13 TRBV11-2 few . TGTGCCAGCAGCTTAACATACGGCGATGGCTACACCTTC CASSLTYGDGYTF
TRBJ2-7 14 TRBV12-3/TRBV12-4 . TRBD1 TGTGCCAGCAGTACAGACAGGGGTCCCGCCCCGCAGTACTTC CASSTDRGPAPQYF
TRBJ2-3 14 TRBV2 few TRBD2 TGTGCCAGCACCGGGGGGACTAGTATAGATACGCAGTATTTT CASTGGTSIDTQYF
TRBJ1-1 18 TRBV7-9 . . TGTGCCAGCAGCTTAGGCTCGGGGCGAGGGCCCTTTAAGGCTGAAGCTTTCTTT CASSLGSGRGPFKAEAFF
TRBJ2-5 13 TRBV7-9 few . TGTGCCAGCAGCTTCCGCGCTGGAGAGACCCAGTACTTC CASSFRAGETQYF
TRBJ2-7 14 TRBV3-1 . . TGTGCCAGCAGCCAAGACGGGATCGCCTACGAGCAGTACTTC CASSQDGIAYEQYF
TRBJ1-2 15 TRBV11-2 . TRBD1 TGTGCCAGCAGCTCGGGCCTTCGGGACAGGGGACGCTACACCTTC CASSSGLRDRGRYTF
TRBJ1-1 15 TRBV5-1 . . TGCGCCAGCAGCCCCCTTAGCGGGGTTTTCACTGAAGCTTTCTTT CASSPLSGVFTEAFF
TRBJ2-7 15 TRBV6-2/TRBV6-3 . . TGTGCCAGCAGTTACTCTGTGGGAGGATCCTACGAGCAGTACTTC CASSYSVGGSYEQYF
TRBJ1-4 14 TRBV20-1 . . TGCAGTGCTAGAGATCCAGGGGTAGGAGAAAAACTGTTTTTT CSARDPGVGEKLFF
TRBJ2-3 17 TRBV5-1 . TRBD2 TGCGCCAGCAGCTCTGGACTAGCGGGGACCCTCACAGATACGCAGTATTTT CASSSGLAGTLTDTQYF
TRBJ1-2 14 TRBV6-1 once TRBD1 TGTGCCAGCAGAACCGGACAGGGGAACTATGGCTACACCTTC CASRTGQGNYGYTF
TRBJ1-1 12 TRBV24-1 . . TGTGCCACCAGTGATTTTGGGACTGAAGCTTTCTTT CATSDFGTEAFF
TRBJ2-2 14 TRBV19 . . TGTGCCAGTAGTAGCCTAGCGCGCACCGGGGAGCTGTTTTTT CASSSLARTGELFF
TRBJ2-3 15 TRBV10-2 . TRBD1 TGCGCCAGCAGCAGACGGGACAGGGGTTTTGATACGCAGTATTTT CASSRRDRGFDTQYF
TRBJ2-7 15 TRBV4-3 . TRBD1 TGCGCCAGCAGCCAACAAAGGACAGGTTACTACGAGCAGTACTTC CASSQQRTGYYEQYF
TRBJ2-1 14 TRBV12-5 . . TGTGCTAGTGGTTTGGGTGACAGCTACAATGAGCAGTTCTTC CASGLGDSYNEQFF
TRBJ1-5 15 TRBV19 few . TGTGCCAGTAGTTCGACGGGGCCGATCAATCAGCCCCAGCATTTT CASSSTGPINQPQHF
TRBJ2-7 13 TRBV27 . . TGTGCCAGCAGTTTAGCGGTCCCCTACGAGCAGTACTTC CASSLAVPYEQYF
TRBJ2-1 16 TRBV28 . . TGTGCCAGCAGTTTAGTACATAGCGGATTATACAATGAGCAGTTCTTC CASSLVHSGLYNEQFF